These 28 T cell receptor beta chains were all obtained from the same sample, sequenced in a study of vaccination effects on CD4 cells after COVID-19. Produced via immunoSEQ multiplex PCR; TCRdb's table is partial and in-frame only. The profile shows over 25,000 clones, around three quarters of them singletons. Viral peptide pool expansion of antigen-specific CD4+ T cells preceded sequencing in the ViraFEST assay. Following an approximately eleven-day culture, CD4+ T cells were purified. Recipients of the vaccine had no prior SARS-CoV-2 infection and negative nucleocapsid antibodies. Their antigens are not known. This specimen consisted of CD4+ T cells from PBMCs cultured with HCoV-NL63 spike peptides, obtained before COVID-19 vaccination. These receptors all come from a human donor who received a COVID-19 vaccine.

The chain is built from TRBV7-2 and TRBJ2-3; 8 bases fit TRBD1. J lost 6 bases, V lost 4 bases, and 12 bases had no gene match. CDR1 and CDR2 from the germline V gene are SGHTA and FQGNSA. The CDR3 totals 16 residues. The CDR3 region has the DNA TGTGCCAGCAGCTCGCGGACAGGGCCACCGGCGGATACGCAGTATTTT. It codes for CASSSRTGPPADTQYF.

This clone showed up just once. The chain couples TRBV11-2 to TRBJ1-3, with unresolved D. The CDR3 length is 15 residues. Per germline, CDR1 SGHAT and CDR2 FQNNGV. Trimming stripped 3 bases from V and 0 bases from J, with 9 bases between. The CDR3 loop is CASSLGTSSGNTIYF. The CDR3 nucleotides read TGTGCCAGCAGCTTGGGAACGAGCTCTGGAAACACCATATATTTT.

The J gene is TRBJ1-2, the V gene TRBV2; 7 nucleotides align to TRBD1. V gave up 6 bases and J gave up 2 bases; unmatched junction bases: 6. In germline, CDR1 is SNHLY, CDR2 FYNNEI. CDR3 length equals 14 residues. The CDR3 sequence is CASSRQGRNYGYTF. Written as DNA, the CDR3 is TGTGCCAGCAGCAGACAGGGTCGGAACTATGGCTACACCTTC.

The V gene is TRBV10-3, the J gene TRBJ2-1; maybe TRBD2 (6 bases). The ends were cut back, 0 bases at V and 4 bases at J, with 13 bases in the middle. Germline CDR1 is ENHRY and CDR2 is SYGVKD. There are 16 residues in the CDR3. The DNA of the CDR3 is TGTGCCATCAGTGAGTCTAGCGGTAGAGGTTACAATGAGCAGTTCTTC. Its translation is CAISESSGRGYNEQFF.

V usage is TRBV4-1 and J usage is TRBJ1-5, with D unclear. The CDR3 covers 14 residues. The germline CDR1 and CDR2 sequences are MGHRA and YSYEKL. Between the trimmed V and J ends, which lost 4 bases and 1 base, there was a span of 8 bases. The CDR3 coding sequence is TGCGCCAGCAGCCGGCCCGGGAGCAATCAGCCCCAGCATTTT. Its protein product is CASSRPGSNQPQHF.

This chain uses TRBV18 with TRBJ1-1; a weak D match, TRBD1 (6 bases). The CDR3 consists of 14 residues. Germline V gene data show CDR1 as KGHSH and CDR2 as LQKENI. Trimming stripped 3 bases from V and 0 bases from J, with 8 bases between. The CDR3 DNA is TGTGCCAGCTCACCCAGGGGTATGAACACTGAAGCTTTCTTT. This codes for CASSPRGMNTEAFF.

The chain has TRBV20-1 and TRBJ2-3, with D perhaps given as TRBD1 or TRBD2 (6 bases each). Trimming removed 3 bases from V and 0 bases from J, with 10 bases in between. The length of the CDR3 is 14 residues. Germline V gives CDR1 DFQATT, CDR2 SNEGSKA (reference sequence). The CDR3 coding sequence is TGCAGTGCTAGTCGGGGGCCTAGCACAGATACGCAGTATTTT. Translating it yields CSASRGPSTDTQYF.

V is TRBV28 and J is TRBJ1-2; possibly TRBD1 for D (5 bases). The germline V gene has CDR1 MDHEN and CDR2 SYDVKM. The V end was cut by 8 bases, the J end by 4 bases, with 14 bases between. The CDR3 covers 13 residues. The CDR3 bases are TGTGCCAGCGGAAGAGGGACCTTCTATGGCTACACCTTC. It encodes CASGRGTFYGYTF.

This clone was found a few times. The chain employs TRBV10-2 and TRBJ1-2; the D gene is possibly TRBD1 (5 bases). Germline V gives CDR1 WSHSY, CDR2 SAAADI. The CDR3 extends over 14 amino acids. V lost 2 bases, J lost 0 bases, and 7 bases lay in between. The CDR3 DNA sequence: TGCGCCAGCAGTGAGGGGGGGGCTAACTATGGCTACACCTTC. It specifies CASSEGGANYGYTF.

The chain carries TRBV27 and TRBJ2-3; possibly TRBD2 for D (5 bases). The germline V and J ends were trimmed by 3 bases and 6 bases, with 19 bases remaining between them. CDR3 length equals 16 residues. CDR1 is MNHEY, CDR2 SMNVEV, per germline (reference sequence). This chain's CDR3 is CASSLANVGVGDTQYF. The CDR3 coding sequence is TGTGCCAGCAGTTTGGCAAATGTGGGAGTGGGGGATACGCAGTATTTT.

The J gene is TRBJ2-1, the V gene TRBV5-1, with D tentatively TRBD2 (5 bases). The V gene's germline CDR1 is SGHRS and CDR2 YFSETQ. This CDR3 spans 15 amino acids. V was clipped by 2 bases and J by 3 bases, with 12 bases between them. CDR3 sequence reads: CASSLIPEGYNEQFF. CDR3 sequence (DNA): TGCGCCAGCAGCTTAATCCCCGAGGGCTACAATGAGCAGTTCTTC. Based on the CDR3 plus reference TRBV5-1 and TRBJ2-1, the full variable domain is KAGVTQTPRYLIKTRGQQVTLSCSPISGHRSVSWYQQTPGQGLQFLFEYFSETQRNKGNFPGRFSGRQFSNSRSEMNVSTLELGDSALYLCASSLIPEGYNEQFFGPGTRLTVL.

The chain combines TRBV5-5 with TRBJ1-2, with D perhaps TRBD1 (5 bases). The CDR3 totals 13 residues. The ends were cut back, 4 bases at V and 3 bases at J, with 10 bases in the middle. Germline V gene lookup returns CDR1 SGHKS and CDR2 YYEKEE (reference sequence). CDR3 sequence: CASSVGGDYGYTF. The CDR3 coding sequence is TGTGCCAGCAGCGTGGGGGGAGACTATGGCTACACCTTC.

As DNA, the CDR3 is TGCGCCAGCAGCACAGGGGTAGCGGGGGGGAAAGAGACCCAGTACTTC. Its protein product is CASSTGVAGGKETQYF. The rearrangement links TRBV5-1 to TRBJ2-5; TRBD2 agrees at 11 bases. V gave up 4 bases and J gave up 3 bases; unmatched junction bases: 8. Germline CDR1 SGHRS, CDR2 YFSETQ. CDR3 length equals 16 residues. The full variable domain, its missing parts supplied by reference TRBV5-1 and TRBJ2-5, is KAGVTQTPRYLIKTRGQQVTLSCSPISGHRSVSWYQQTPGQGLQFLFEYFSETQRNKGNFPGRFSGRQFSNSRSEMNVSTLELGDSALYLCASSTGVAGGKETQYFGPGTRLLVL.

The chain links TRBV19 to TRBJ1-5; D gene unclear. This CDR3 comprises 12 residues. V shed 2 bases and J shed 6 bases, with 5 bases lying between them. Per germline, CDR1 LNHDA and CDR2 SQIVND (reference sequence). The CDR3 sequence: CASSILGQPQHF. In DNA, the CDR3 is TGTGCCAGTAGTATATTGGGTCAGCCCCAGCATTTT.

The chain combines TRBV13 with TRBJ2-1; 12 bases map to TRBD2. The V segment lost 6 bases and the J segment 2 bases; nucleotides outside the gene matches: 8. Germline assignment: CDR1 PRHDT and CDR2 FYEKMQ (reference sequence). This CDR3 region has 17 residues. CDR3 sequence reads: CASRQTSGSVTYNEQFF. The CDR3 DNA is TGTGCCAGCAGACAGACTAGCGGGAGTGTCACCTACAATGAGCAGTTCTTC.

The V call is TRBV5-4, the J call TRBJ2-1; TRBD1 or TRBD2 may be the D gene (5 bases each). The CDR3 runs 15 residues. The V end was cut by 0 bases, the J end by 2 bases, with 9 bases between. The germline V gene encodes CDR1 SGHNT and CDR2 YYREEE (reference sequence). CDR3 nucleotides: TGTGCCAGCAGCTTGGGGGGGTCCACCTACAATGAGCAGTTCTTC. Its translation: CASSLGGSTYNEQFF.

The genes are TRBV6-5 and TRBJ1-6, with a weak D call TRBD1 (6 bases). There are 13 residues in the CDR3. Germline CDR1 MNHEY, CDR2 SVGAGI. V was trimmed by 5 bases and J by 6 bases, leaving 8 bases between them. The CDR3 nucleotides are TGTGCCAGCAGTAGGGGGACTAATTCACCCCTCCACTTT. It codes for CASSRGTNSPLHF.

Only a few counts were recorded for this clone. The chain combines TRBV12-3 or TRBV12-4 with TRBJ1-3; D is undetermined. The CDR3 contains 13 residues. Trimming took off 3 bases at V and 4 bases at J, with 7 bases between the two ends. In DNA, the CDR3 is TGTGCCAGCAGTTTGTTCGCAGGAAACACCATATATTTT. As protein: CASSLFAGNTIYF.

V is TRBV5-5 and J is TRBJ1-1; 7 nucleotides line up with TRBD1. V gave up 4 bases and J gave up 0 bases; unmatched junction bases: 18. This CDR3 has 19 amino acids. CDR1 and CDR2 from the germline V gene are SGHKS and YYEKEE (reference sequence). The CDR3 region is CASSPTDDRVRVMNTEAFF. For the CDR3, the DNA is TGTGCCAGCAGCCCGACTGATGACAGGGTGAGGGTGATGAACACTGAAGCTTTCTTT.

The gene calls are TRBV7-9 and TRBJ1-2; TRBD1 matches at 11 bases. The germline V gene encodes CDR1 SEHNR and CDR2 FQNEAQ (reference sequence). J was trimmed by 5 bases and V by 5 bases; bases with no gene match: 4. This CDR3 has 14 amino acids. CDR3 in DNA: TGTGCCAGCAGCGCGGGGACAGGGGGGTATGGCTACACCTTC. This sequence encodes CASSAGTGGYGYTF.

Written as DNA, the CDR3 is TGTGCCAGCAGCCCACCCGAGGGGGGCCAAGAGACCCAGTACTTC. This sequence encodes CASSPPEGGQETQYF. The chain joins TRBV5-4 to TRBJ2-5, with D tentatively TRBD1 or TRBD2 (6 bases each). The ends were cut back, 4 bases at V and 1 base at J, with 14 bases in the middle. This CDR3 has 15 amino acids. Looked up from germline, CDR1 is SGHNT and CDR2 is YYREEE (reference sequence).

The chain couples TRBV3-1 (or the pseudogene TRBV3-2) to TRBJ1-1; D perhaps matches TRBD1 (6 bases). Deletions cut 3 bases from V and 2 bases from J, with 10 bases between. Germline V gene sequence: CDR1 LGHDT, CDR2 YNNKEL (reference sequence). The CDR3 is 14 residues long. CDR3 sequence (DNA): TGTGCCAGCAGCCACAGGGGTGGAAACACTGAAGCTTTCTTT. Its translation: CASSHRGGNTEAFF.

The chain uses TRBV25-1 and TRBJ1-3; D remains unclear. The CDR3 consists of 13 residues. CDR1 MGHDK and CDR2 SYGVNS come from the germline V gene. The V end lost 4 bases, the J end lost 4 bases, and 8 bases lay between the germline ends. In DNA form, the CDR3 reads TGTGCCAGCAGTGTCGCGACAGGAAACACCATATATTTT. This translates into CASSVATGNTIYF. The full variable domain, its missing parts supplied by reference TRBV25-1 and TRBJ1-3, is EADIYQTPRYLVIGTGKKITLECSQTMGHDKMYWYQQDPGMELHLIHYSYGVNSTEKGDLSSESTVSRIRTEHFPLTLESARPSHTSQYLCASSVATGNTIYFGEGSWLTVV.

The chain's CDR3 is CASNSGRMNTGELFF. In nucleotides, the CDR3 is TGTGCCAGTAACTCGGGACGAATGAACACCGGGGAGCTGTTTTTT. The V gene is TRBV19, the J gene TRBJ2-2; either TRBD1 or TRBD2 may supply D (5 bases each). Germline V gene sequence: CDR1 LNHDA, CDR2 SQIVND (reference sequence). Trimming cost V 7 bases and J 1 base, with 13 bases left between them. There are 15 residues in the CDR3.

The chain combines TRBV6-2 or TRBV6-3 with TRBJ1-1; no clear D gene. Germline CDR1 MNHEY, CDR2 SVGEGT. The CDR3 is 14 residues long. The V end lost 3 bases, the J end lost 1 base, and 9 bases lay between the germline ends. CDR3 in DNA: TGTGCCAGCAGTTATAATCTCCCGAACACTGAAGCTTTCTTT. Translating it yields CASSYNLPNTEAFF.

CDR3 coding DNA: TGTGCCAGCAGTGAAGTGGGCAGGGGGAAGGATGGCTACACCTTC. The encoded protein is CASSEVGRGKDGYTF. The J gene is TRBJ1-2, the V gene TRBV6-1; 7 bases are shared with TRBD1. After removal of 1 base from V and 6 bases from J, the junction contained 8 bases not matched to a gene. Germline loops: CDR1 MNHNS, CDR2 SASEGT. This CDR3 is built from 15 residues.

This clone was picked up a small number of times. CDR3 bases: TGTGCCAGCAGCCTCGGACAGTACACTGAAGCTTTCTTT. This encodes CASSLGQYTEAFF. This chain joins TRBV3-1 (or the pseudogene TRBV3-2) and TRBJ1-1, with D maybe TRBD1 (6 bases). The CDR3 contains 13 residues. CDR1 and CDR2 (germline): LGHDT, YNNKEL (reference sequence). The V end lost 4 bases, the J end lost 3 bases, and 9 bases lay between the germline ends.

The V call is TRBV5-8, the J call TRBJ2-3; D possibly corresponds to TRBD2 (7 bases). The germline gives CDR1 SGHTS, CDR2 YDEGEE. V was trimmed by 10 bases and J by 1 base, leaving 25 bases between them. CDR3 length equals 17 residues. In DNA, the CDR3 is TGTGCCTGTTTTCTGTTTTCGGGGGGCAAGGGCACAGATACGCAGTATTTT. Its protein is CACFLFSGGKGTDTQYF.